This T cell receptor beta chain came from a study of CD8 T cells in ankylosing spondylitis. Making use of molecular barcodes, quantitative 5'-RACE generated TCR beta libraries. TCRdb used MiXCR to reprocess the 5' RACE reads, holding one entry per CDR3 protein. This table holds about 200,000 distinct CDR3 sequences, 7% to 8% found once. The CDR3 has 15 amino acids. The V and J ends lost 3 bases and 0 bases, in that order; junction bases with no gene match: 3. Whole-study results and caveats: Disease-linked clones proved CD8+ and comparatively uncommon in peripheral blood. Previously reported in reactive arthritis synovial fluid and blood were some of the motif variants. Ankylosing spondylitis blood seemed to carry a telltale TCR beta motif made of eight or nine highly homologous variants.

This clonotype showed up many times. The antigen is unknown. The sequencing input was blood, either unsorted or a sorted T cell fraction (not recorded which). V and J are TRBV12-3 or TRBV12-4 and TRBJ2-3; TRBD2 matches at 7 bases. The sequence derives from a male donor with ankylosing spondylitis. The CDR3 spells CASSFTSASTDTQYF. The CDR3 DNA follows: TGTGCCAGCAGTTTCACTAGCGCAAGCACAGATACGCAGTATTTT.